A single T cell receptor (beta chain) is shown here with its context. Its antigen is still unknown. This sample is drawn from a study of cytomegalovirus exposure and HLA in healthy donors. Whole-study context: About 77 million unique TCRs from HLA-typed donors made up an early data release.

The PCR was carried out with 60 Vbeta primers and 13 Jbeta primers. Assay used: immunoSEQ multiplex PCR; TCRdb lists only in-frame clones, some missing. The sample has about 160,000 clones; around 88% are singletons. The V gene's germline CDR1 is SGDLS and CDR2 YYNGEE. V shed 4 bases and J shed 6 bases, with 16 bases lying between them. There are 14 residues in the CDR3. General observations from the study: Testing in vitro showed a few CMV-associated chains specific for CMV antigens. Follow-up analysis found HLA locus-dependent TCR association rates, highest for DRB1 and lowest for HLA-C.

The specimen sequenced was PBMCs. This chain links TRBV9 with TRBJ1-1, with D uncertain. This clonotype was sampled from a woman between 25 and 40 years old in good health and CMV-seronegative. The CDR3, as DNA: TGTGCCAGCAGCCCCCGACCAGGTTCGTCTGAAGCTTTCTTT. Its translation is CASSPRPGSSEAFF.